Listed here is a single TCR beta chain. Its antigen is not known. Clones were sequenced by immunoSEQ multiplex PCR, and TCRdb holds only the in-frame ones, with some missing. Here the sample spans about 5,100 clones, 45% being singletons. The data originate from a study of T cells in localized non-small cell lung cancer. Study outcomes and limitations: Sequence data derive from only one tumor region, so heterogeneity remains possible. There was higher T cell clonality in uninvolved adjacent lung than in tumor, and it was highest there.

The germline CDR1 and CDR2 sequences are KGHSH and LQKENI. The CDR3 extends over 14 amino acids. The junction had 5 bases not matched to a gene; V was cut back by 5 bases and J by 4 bases. The chain carries TRBV18 and TRBJ1-5; TRBD1 agrees at 7 bases. This receptor was obtained from a man between 35 and 75 years old with stage I lung adenocarcinoma. The sequencing here drew on lung tumor tissue, taken before any cancer treatment. CDR3 bases: TGTGCCAGCTCATCTACGACAGGGAATCAGCCCCAGCATTTT. This sequence encodes CASSSTTGNQPQHF.